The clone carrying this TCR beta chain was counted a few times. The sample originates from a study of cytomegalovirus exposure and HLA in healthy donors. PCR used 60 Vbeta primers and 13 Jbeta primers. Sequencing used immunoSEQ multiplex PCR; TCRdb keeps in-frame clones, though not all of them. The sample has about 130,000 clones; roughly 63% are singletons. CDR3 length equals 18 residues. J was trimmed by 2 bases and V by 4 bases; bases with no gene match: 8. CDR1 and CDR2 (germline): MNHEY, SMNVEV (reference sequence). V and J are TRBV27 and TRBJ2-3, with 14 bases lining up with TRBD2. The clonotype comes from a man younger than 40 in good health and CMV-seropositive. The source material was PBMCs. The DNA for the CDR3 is TGTGCCAGCAGTTCACCCGGGACTAGCGGGAGAACCACAGATACGCAGTATTTT. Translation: CASSSPGTSGRTTDTQYF.